The 20 T cell receptor beta chains listed next were all sequenced from one sample in a study of CD8 T cells in Susac syndrome. Reverse transcription used 0.5 to 1 ug RNA and random hexamers. From the immunoSEQ multiplex PCR reads, TCRdb called clonotypes with MiXCR, one entry per CDR3 protein. The sample contains about 200,000 distinct CDR3 sequences, 85% to 95% of which appear only once. The sequenced sample was CD4+ T cells from PBMCs. These receptors were collected from a human donor in good health.

The gene calls are TRBV12-3 or TRBV12-4 and TRBJ2-5; TRBD2 agrees at 9 bases. The CDR3 has 13 amino acids. V lost 8 bases and J lost 5; bases outside the gene matches: 6. The CDR3 nucleotides are TGTGCCAGCGGAGGGACTAGCCTTGAGACCCAGTACTTC. Translating it yields CASGGTSLETQYF.

The chain combines TRBV9 with TRBJ1-4; 11 bases fit TRBD1. Looked up from germline, CDR1 is SGDLS and CDR2 is YYNGEE. The V and J ends lost 3 bases and 7 bases, in that order; junction bases with no gene match: 5. The CDR3 runs to 15 residues. The CDR3 bases are TGTGCCAGCAGCGATGCGGGGACAGGGGGTGAAAAACTGTTTTTT. Translation gives CASSDAGTGGEKLFF.

This clonotype was recorded once. The chain combines TRBV27 with TRBJ1-4; weak D call: TRBD1 (6 bases). CDR3 size: 12 residues. Germline loops: CDR1 MNHEY, CDR2 SMNVEV (reference sequence). Between the trimmed V and J ends, which lost 6 bases and 13 bases, there was a span of 15 bases. The CDR3 reads CASSKQQGGLFF. CDR3 sequence (DNA): TGTGCCAGCAGCAAGCAACAGGGTGGACTGTTTTTT.

This rearrangement joins TRBV28 to TRBJ2-1; 9 bases line up with TRBD2. Germline assignment: CDR1 MDHEN and CDR2 SYDVKM. The CDR3 contains 14 residues. V shed 7 bases, J shed 2 bases, and the junction held 3 bases outside the gene matches. The DNA of the CDR3 is TGTGCCAGCACCGGGACTAGCACCTACAATGAGCAGTTCTTC. Translation: CASTGTSTYNEQFF.

This sequence joins TRBV20-1 and TRBJ2-5; TRBD1 matches at 11 bases. The CDR3 is made up of 14 amino acids. Germline V gene data show CDR1 as DFQATT and CDR2 as SNEGSKA (reference sequence). Germline trimming cut 6 bases from V and 7 bases from J; bases unmatched to any gene: 10. DNA of the CDR3: TGCAGTGCACGGAGCGGACAGGGGGCACGGACCCAGTACTTC. This codes for CSARSGQGARTQYF.

The rearrangement links TRBV18 to TRBJ2-5; tentative D call: TRBD2 (6 bases). V lost 2 bases and J lost 3, with 10 bases in between. The V gene's germline CDR1 is KGHSH and CDR2 LQKENI. The CDR3 has 14 amino acids. CDR3: CASSPSRLEETQYF. CDR3 nucleotides: TGTGCCAGCTCACCAAGTCGACTAGAAGAGACCCAGTACTTC.

This chain uses TRBV11-2 with TRBJ2-1; 10 positions agree with TRBD2. Germline assignment: CDR1 SGHAT and CDR2 FQNNGV. This CDR3 has 16 residues. Unmatched junction bases numbered 6, after V lost 6 bases and J lost 1 base. CDR3 sequence: CASRRIAGGSYNEQFF. The CDR3 DNA follows: TGTGCCAGCAGACGAATAGCGGGGGGATCCTACAATGAGCAGTTCTTC.

This sequence joins TRBV2 and TRBJ2-3; D tentatively reads TRBD1 or TRBD2 (6 bases each). CDR3 length: 16 amino acids. Germline loops: CDR1 SNHLY, CDR2 FYNNEI. Trimming removed 6 bases from V and 3 bases from J, with 19 bases in between. The CDR3 DNA reads TGTGCCAGCAGCCTCAGGGGCCTAGCGACAACAGATACGCAGTATTTT. It translates to CASSLRGLATTDTQYF.

This clonotype is a singleton in its sample. The chain uses TRBV18 and TRBJ2-7, with TRBD1 matching 9 bases. Germline CDR1 and CDR2: KGHSH and LQKENI. V shed 6 bases, J shed 5 bases, and the junction held 5 bases outside the gene matches. The CDR3 sequence is 13 residues long. The CDR3 sequence is CASSSGTGNEQYF. CDR3 nucleotide sequence: TGTGCCAGCTCGTCCGGGACAGGGAACGAGCAGTACTTC.

The chain uses TRBV29-1 and TRBJ1-2, with 8 nucleotides matching TRBD1. V was pared by 5 bases and J by 3 bases, with 5 bases of the junction left unmatched. Germline V gene lookup returns CDR1 SQVTM and CDR2 ANQGSEA. This CDR3 is 13 amino acids long. CDR3 sequence reads: CSVRQGKDYGYTF. The CDR3 DNA sequence: TGCAGCGTTAGACAGGGGAAGGACTATGGCTACACCTTC.

V gene TRBV20-1 combines with J gene TRBJ2-1; 8 bases line up with TRBD2. Germline trimming cut 7 bases from V and 2 bases from J; bases unmatched to any gene: 13. The V gene's germline CDR1 is DFQATT and CDR2 SNEGSKA (reference sequence). The CDR3 has 16 amino acids. The CDR3 DNA reads TGCAGTGTGAATCTACCTCCGGGAGGGGCCTACAATGAGCAGTTCTTC. Translated, it gives CSVNLPPGGAYNEQFF.

CDR3 sequence: CASKPAGPSYEQYF. DNA of the CDR3: TGTGCCAGTAAGCCAGCGGGGCCCTCCTACGAGCAGTACTTC. The chain recombines TRBV19 with TRBJ2-7, with TRBD2 matching over 7 bases. The CDR3 spans 14 residues. Trimming removed 7 bases from V and 0 bases from J; junction bases left unmatched: 6. Germline loops: CDR1 LNHDA, CDR2 SQIVND (reference sequence).

This chain links TRBV3-1 with TRBJ2-3, with D possibly TRBD1 on 6 matching bases. This CDR3 comprises 13 residues. Trimming stripped 5 bases from V and 4 bases from J, with 10 bases between. The germline V gene has CDR1 LGHDT and CDR2 YNNKEL (reference sequence). The CDR3 bases are TGTGCCAGCAGCAACCAGGGGTCAGATACGCAGTATTTT. It codes for CASSNQGSDTQYF.

This clonotype was observed a single time. The chain combines TRBV7-9 with TRBJ2-3, with 8 positions matching TRBD1. The CDR3 contains 18 residues. CDR1 SEHNR and CDR2 FQNEAQ come from the germline V gene (reference sequence). After removal of 0 bases from V and 1 base from J, the junction contained 9 bases not matched to a gene. In nucleotides, the CDR3 is TGTGCCAGCAGCTTAGCAACCACACAGGGGGAACGCACAGATACGCAGTATTTT. It encodes CASSLATTQGERTDTQYF. Combining the CDR3 with reference TRBV7-9 and TRBJ2-3 gives the whole variable domain DTGVSQNPRHKITKRGQNVTFRCDPISEHNRLYWYRQTLGQGPEFLTYFQNEAQLEKSRLLSDRFSAERPKGSFSTLEIQRTEQGDSAMYLCASSLATTQGERTDTQYFGPGTRLTVL.

V is TRBV29-1 and J is TRBJ1-3, with D uncertain. Germline assignment: CDR1 SQVTM and CDR2 ANQGSEA. The V and J ends lost 5 bases and 0 bases respectively, with 8 bases between them. The CDR3 length is 13 residues. DNA of the CDR3: TGCAGCGTTAGTACTTCCTCTGGAAACACCATATATTTT. This translates into CSVSTSSGNTIYF.

The chain couples TRBV20-1 to TRBJ1-5; TRBD1 is a possible D gene (5 bases). The CDR3 covers 12 residues. Trimming shortened V by 1 base and J by 6 bases, and 7 bases separated the two germline ends. Germline-derived CDR1 and CDR2 are DFQATT and SNEGSKA (reference sequence). CDR3 loop: CSARVGVQPQHF. The CDR3 DNA reads as TGCAGTGCTAGAGTAGGGGTTCAGCCCCAGCATTTT.

This chain connects TRBV3-1 to TRBJ2-3; 11 bases fit TRBD2. In germline, CDR1 is LGHDT, CDR2 YNNKEL (reference sequence). V was pared by 9 bases and J by 1 base, with 6 bases of the junction left unmatched. The CDR3 consists of 15 residues. CDR3 in amino acids: CASRTSGLRTDTQYF. The CDR3 nucleotides read TGTGCCAGTCGGACTAGCGGGCTACGCACAGATACGCAGTATTTT.

This clonotype was counted a few times. The chain is built from TRBV6-5 and TRBJ1-2; D perhaps matches TRBD1 (5 bases). The CDR3 has 12 residues. Germline loops: CDR1 MNHEY, CDR2 SVGAGI. V shed 4 bases and J shed 3 bases, with 6 bases lying between them. The CDR3, as DNA: TGTGCCAGCAGTTCCAGGGACTATGGCTACACCTTC. Protein sequence: CASSSRDYGYTF.

The chain is built from TRBV9 and TRBJ1-1; 7 bases line up with TRBD1. Germline-derived CDR1 and CDR2 are SGDLS and YYNGEE. Trimming removed 4 bases from V and 4 bases from J; junction bases left unmatched: 7. The length of the CDR3 is 14 residues. This CDR3 reads CASSTRGDRTEAFF. CDR3 DNA sequence: TGTGCCAGCAGCACCAGGGGGGATCGCACTGAAGCTTTCTTT.

The chain combines TRBV20-1 with TRBJ2-7; 10 nucleotides align to TRBD1. The length of the CDR3 is 17 residues. Germline trimming cut 1 base from V and 3 bases from J; bases unmatched to any gene: 12. From germline, CDR1 is DFQATT and CDR2 SNEGSKA (reference sequence). CDR3 coding DNA: TGCAGTGCTAGAGGGGGACTTACGGACAGGGGGATCTACGAGCAGTACTTC. It specifies CSARGGLTDRGIYEQYF.